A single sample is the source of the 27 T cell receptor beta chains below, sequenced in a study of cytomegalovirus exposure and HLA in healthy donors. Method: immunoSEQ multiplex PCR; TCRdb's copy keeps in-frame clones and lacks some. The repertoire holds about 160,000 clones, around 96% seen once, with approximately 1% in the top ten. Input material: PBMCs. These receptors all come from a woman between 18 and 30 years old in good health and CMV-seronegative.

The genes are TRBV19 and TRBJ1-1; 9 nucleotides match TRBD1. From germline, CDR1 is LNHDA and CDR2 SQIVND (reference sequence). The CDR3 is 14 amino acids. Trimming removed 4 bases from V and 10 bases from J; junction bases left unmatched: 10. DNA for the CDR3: TGTGCCAGTAGTACCGTGACAGGGGGTATGACAGCTTTCTTT. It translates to CASSTVTGGMTAFF.

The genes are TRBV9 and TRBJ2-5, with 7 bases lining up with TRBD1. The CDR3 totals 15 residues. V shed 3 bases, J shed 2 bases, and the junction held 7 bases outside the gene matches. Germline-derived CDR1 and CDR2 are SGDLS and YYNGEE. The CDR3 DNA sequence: TGTGCCAGCAGCGCCGGGGACAGTCTTCAAGAGACCCAGTACTTC. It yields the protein CASSAGDSLQETQYF.

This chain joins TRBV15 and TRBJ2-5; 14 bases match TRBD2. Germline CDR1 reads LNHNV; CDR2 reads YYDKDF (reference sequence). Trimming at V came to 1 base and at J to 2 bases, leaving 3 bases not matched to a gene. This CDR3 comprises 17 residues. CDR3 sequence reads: CATSRGGLAGDQETQYF. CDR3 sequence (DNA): TGTGCCACCAGCAGAGGGGGACTAGCGGGGGATCAAGAGACCCAGTACTTC.

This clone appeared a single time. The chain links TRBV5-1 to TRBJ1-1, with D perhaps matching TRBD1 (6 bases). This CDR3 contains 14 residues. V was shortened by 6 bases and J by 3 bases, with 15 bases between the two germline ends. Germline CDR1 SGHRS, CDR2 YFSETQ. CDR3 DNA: TGCGCCAGCACCCGGGGAGGGGGAGACACTGAAGCTTTCTTT. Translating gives CASTRGGGDTEAFF. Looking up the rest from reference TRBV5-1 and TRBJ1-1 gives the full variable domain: KAGVTQTPRYLIKTRGQQVTLSCSPISGHRSVSWYQQTPGQGLQFLFEYFSETQRNKGNFPGRFSGRQFSNSRSEMNVSTLELGDSALYLCASTRGGGDTEAFFGQGTRLTVV.

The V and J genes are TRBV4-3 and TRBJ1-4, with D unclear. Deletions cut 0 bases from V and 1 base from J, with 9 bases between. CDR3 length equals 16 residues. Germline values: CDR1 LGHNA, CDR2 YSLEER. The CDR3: CASSQDRAGTNEKLFF. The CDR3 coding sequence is TGCGCCAGCAGCCAAGATAGGGCGGGAACTAATGAAAAACTGTTTTTT.

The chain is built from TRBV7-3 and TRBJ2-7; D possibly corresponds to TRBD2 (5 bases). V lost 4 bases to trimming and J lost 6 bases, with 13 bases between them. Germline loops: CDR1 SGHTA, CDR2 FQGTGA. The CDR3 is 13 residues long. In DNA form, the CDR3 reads TGTGCCAGCAGCTCCCCAACGGACTCCGAGCAGTACTTC. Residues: CASSSPTDSEQYF.

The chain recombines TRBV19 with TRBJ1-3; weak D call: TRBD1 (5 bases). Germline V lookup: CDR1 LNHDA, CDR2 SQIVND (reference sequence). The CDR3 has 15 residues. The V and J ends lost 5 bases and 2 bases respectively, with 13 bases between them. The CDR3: CASSPPGGAGNTIYF. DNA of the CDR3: TGTGCCAGTAGTCCCCCAGGAGGGGCTGGAAACACCATATATTTT. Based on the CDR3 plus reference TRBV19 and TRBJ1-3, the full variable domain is DGGITQSPKYLFRKEGQNVTLSCEQNLNHDAMYWYRQDPGQGLRLIYYSQIVNDFQKGDIAEGYSVSREKKESFPLTVTSAQKNPTAFYLCASSPPGGAGNTIYFGEGSWLTVV.

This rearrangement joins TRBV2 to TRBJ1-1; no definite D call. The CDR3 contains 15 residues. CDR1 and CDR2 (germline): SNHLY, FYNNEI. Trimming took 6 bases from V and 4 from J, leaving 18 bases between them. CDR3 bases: TGTGCCAGCAGGGGAGAAGCGTCTCGGGGCACTGAAGCTTTCTTT. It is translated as CASRGEASRGTEAFF.

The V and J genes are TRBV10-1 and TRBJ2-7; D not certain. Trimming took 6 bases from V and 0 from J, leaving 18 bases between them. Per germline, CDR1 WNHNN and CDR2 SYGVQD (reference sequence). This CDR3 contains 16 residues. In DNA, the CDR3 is TGCGCCAGCAGAGACTTGCAAGTCCAGAGCTCCTACGAGCAGTACTTC. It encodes CASRDLQVQSSYEQYF.

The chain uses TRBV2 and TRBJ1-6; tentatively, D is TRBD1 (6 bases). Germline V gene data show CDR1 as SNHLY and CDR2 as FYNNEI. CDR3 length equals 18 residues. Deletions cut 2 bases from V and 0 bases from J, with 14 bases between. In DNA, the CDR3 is TGTGCCAGCAGTGAACATGGGGGCCTAAGCTCCTATAATTCACCCCTCCACTTT. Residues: CASSEHGGLSSYNSPLHF. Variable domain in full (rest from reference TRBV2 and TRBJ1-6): EPEVTQTPSHQVTQMGQEVILRCVPISNHLYFYWYRQILGQKVEFLVSFYNNEISEKSEIFDDQFSVERPDGSNFTLKIRSTKLEDSAMYFCASSEHGGLSSYNSPLHFGNGTRLTVT.

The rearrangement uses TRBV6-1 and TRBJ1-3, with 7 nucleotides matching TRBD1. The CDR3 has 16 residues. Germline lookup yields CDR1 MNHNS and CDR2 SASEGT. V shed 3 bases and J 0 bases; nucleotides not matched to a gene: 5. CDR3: CASSEPGGNSGNTIYF. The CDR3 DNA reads TGTGCCAGCAGTGAGCCAGGGGGGAACTCTGGAAACACCATATATTTT.

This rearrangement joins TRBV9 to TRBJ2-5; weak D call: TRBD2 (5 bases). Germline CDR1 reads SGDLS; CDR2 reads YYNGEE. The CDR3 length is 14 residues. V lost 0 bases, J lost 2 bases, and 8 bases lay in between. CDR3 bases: TGTGCCAGCAGCGTAGGGACTTTGCAAGAGACCCAGTACTTC. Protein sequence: CASSVGTLQETQYF.

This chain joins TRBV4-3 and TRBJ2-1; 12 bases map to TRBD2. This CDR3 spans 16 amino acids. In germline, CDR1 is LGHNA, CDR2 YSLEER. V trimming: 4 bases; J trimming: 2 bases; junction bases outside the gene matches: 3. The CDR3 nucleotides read TGCGCCAGCAGCCGAGCTAGCGGGGGGGCCTACAATGAGCAGTTCTTC. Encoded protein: CASSRASGGAYNEQFF.

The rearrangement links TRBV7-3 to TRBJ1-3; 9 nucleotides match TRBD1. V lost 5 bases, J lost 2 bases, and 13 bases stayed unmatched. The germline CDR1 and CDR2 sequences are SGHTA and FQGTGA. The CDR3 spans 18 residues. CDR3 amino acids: CASSDTGGQGITGNTIYF. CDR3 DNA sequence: TGTGCCAGCAGCGATACGGGAGGACAGGGGATAACTGGAAACACCATATATTTT.

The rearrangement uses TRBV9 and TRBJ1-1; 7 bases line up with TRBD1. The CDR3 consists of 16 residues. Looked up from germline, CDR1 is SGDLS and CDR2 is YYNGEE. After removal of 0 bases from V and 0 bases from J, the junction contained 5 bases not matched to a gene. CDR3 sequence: CASSVATGAMNTEAFF. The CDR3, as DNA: TGTGCCAGCAGCGTAGCTACAGGGGCCATGAACACTGAAGCTTTCTTT.

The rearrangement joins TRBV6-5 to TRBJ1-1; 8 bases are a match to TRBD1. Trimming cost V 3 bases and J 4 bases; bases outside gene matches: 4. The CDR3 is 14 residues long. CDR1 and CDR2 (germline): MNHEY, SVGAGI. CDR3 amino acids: CASSYLTGGTEAFF. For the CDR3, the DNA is TGTGCCAGCAGTTATCTAACAGGGGGCACTGAAGCTTTCTTT.

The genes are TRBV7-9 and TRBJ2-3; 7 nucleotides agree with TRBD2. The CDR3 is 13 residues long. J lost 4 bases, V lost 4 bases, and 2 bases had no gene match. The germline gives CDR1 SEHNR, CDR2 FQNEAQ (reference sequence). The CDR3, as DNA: TGTGCCAGCAGCTCGGGGGGTGCAGATACGCAGTATTTT. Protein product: CASSSGGADTQYF.

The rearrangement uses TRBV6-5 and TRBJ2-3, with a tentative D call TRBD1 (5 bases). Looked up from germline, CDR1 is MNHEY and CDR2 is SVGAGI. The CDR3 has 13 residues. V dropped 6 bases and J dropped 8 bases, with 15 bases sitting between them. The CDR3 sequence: CASRPGAARTQYF. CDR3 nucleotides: TGTGCCAGCAGACCTGGGGCCGCACGTACGCAGTATTTT.

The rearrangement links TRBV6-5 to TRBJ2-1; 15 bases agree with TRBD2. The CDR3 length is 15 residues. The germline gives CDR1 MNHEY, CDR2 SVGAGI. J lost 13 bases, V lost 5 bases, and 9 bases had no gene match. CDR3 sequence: CASSRTSGGVLGQFF. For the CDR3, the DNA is TGTGCCAGCAGTAGGACTAGCGGGGGGGTGCTTGGTCAGTTCTTC.

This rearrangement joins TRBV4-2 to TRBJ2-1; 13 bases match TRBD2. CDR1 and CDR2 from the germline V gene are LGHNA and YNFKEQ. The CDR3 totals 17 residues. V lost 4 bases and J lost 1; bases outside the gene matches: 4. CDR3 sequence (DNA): TGTGCCAGCAGCCCTGGACTAGCGGGGGAATCCTACAATGAGCAGTTCTTC. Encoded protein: CASSPGLAGESYNEQFF.

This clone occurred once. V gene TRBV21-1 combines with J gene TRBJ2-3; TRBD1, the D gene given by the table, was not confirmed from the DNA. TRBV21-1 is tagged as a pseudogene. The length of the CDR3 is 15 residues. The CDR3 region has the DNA TGTGCCAGCAGCGACCAACAGACACGCACAGATACGCAGTATTTT. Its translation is CASSDQQTRTDTQYF.

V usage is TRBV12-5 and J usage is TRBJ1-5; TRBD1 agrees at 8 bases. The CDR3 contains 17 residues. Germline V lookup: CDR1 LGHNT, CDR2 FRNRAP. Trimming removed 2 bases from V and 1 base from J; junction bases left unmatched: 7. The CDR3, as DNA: TGTGCTAGTGGTTTGACCCGGACAGGGACAAGCAATCAGCCCCAGCATTTT. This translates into CASGLTRTGTSNQPQHF.

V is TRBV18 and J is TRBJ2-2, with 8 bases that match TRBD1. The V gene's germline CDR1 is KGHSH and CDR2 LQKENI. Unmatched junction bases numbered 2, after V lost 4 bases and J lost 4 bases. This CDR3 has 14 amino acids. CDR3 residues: CASSLTGGTGELFF. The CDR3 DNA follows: TGTGCCAGCTCACTTACAGGGGGCACCGGGGAGCTGTTTTTT.

Here the CDR3 DNA reads TGTGCCAGCACCCCGGACCGGGGGACCTACAATGAGCAGTTCTTC. It is translated as CASTPDRGTYNEQFF. This chain connects TRBV6-5 to TRBJ2-1, with a weak D call TRBD2 (6 bases). The CDR3 runs to 15 residues. V was cut by 7 bases and J by 2 bases, with 15 bases left in between. From germline, CDR1 is MNHEY and CDR2 SVGAGI.

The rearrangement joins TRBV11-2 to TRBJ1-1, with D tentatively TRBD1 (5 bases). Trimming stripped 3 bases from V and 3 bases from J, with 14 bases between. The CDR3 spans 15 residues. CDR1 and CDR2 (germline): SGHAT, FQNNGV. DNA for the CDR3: TGTGCCAGCAGCTTTGCTGCAGGGAAGGACACTGAAGCTTTCTTT. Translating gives CASSFAAGKDTEAFF.

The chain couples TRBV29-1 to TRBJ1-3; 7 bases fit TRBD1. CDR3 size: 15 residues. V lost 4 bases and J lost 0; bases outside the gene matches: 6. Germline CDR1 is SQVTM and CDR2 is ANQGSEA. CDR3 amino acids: CSVAAGQNSGNTIYF. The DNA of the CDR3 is TGCAGCGTTGCGGCGGGACAGAACTCTGGAAACACCATATATTTT.

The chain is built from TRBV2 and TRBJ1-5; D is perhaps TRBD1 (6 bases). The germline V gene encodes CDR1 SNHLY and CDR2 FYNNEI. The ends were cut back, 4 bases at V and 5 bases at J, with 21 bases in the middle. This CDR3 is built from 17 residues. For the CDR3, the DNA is TGTGCCAGCAGTGCTCCTAGAGCCGGGACACCTTATCAGCCCCAGCATTTT. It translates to CASSAPRAGTPYQPQHF. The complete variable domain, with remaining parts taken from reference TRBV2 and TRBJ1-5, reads EPEVTQTPSHQVTQMGQEVILRCVPISNHLYFYWYRQILGQKVEFLVSFYNNEISEKSEIFDDQFSVERPDGSNFTLKIRSTKLEDSAMYFCASSAPRAGTPYQPQHFGDGTRLSIL.